This TCR beta chain was captured in a study of T cell responses to AZD1222 COVID-19 vaccine. Study results and caveats: The study found Spike-specific TCR breadth and depth rose after two AZD1222 doses. Unmutated regions of variants are reportedly targeted by nearly half of spike-specific TCRs.

Trimming took off 0 bases at V and 4 bases at J, with 5 bases between the two ends. Germline-derived CDR1 and CDR2 are SGHNT and YYREEE (reference sequence). CDR3 length equals 13 residues. Regarding this clone: Its matching antigen is unknown. Other DNA sequences of this sample code for an identical CDR3.

Clones were sequenced by immunoSEQ multiplex PCR, and TCRdb holds only the in-frame ones, with some missing. The sample holds about 85,000 clones, roughly nine tenths seen once. This specimen consisted of peripheral blood, obtained on day 0 of AZD1222 vaccination. The gene calls are TRBV5-4 and TRBJ1-5; no definite D call. The receptor was derived from an adult in good health. As DNA, the CDR3 is TGTGCCAGCAGCTTGGGAATTAATCAGCCCCAGCATTTT. Protein sequence: CASSLGINQPQHF. The full variable domain, in which reference TRBV5-4 and TRBJ1-5 provide the parts outside the CDR3, is ETGVTQSPTHLIKTRGQQVTLRCSSQSGHNTVSWYQQALGQGPQFIFQYYREEENGRGNFPPRFSGLQFPNYSSELNVNALELDDSALYLCASSLGINQPQHFGDGTRLSIL.